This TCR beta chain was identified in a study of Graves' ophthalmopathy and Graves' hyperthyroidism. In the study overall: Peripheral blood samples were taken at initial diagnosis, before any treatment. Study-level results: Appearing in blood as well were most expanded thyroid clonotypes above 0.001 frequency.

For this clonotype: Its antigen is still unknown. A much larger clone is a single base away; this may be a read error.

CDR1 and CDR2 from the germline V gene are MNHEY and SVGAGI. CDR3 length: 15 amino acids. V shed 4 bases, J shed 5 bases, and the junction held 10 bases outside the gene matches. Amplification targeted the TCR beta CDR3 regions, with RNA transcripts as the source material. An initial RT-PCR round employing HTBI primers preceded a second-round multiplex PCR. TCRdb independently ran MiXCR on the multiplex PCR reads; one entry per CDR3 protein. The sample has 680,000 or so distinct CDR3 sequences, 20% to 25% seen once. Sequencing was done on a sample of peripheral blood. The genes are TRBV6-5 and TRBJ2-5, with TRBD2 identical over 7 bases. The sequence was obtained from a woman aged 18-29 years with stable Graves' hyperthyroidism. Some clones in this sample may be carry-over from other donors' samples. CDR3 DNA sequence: TGTGCCAGCAGTTCGGAAGCGGGGCGCCGGGAGACCCAGTACTTC. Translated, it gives CASSSEAGRRETQYF.